Shown below are 28 T cell receptor beta chains from a single sample sequenced in a study of Graves' ophthalmopathy and Graves' hyperthyroidism. Amplification targeted the TCR beta CDR3 regions, with RNA transcripts as the source material. HTBI-primed first-round RT-PCR preceded second-round multiplex PCR. A single record per CDR3 protein comes from TCRdb applying MiXCR to the multiplex PCR reads. Of 350,000 to 450,000 distinct CDR3 sequences in the sample, about 17% were seen once. Sequenced: peripheral blood. All receptors derive from a woman aged 18-29 years with Graves' ophthalmopathy.

This clonotype showed up many times. This rearrangement joins TRBV6-1 to TRBJ2-5, with 8 bases fitting TRBD2. The V gene end was trimmed by 3 bases and the J gene end by 7 bases; junction bases not matched to a gene: 1. Germline-derived CDR1 and CDR2 are MNHNS and SASEGT. The length of the CDR3 is 12 residues. CDR3 sequence (DNA): TGTGCCAGCAGTGAGCTAGCGGGGACCCAGTACTTC. This translates into CASSELAGTQYF.

This clonotype occurred many times. This sequence joins TRBV11-2 and TRBJ2-7; 11 nucleotides align to TRBD1. Germline V CDR1 and CDR2: SGHAT, FQNNGV. The length of the CDR3 is 14 residues. The junction had 4 bases not matched to a gene; V was cut back by 4 bases and J by 5 bases. CDR3 region: CASSSRTGGDEQYF. CDR3 DNA sequence: TGTGCCAGCAGCTCCCGGACAGGGGGCGACGAGCAGTACTTC.

The chain recombines TRBV7-9 with TRBJ2-5; 8 bases agree with TRBD2. This CDR3 contains 12 residues. Trimming took 6 bases from V and 13 from J; bases not matched to a gene: 10. The germline V gene encodes CDR1 SEHNR and CDR2 FQNEAQ (reference sequence). DNA for the CDR3: TGTGCCAGCAGTTCCGGGACTAGGTCCATGTACTTC. Translating it yields CASSSGTRSMYF.

This clonotype was recorded many times. V gene TRBV27 combines with J gene TRBJ1-5; possible D gene TRBD1, 6 bases. The V gene lost 5 bases and the J gene lost 0 bases, with 14 bases spanning the gap. This CDR3 has 16 amino acids. Germline lookup yields CDR1 MNHEY and CDR2 SMNVEV (reference sequence). CDR3 protein: CASSPFGQSSNQPQHF. The CDR3 DNA sequence: TGTGCCAGCAGTCCTTTCGGACAGAGTAGCAATCAGCCCCAGCATTTT.

The rearrangement uses TRBV24-1 and TRBJ2-5; tentative D call: TRBD1 (6 bases). Germline-derived CDR1 and CDR2 are KGHDR and SFDVKD. The germline V and J ends were trimmed by 5 bases and 2 bases, with 14 bases remaining between them. The CDR3 totals 15 residues. CDR3 residues: CATSVSQGLQETQYF. The CDR3 bases are TGTGCCACCAGTGTCTCACAGGGTTTACAAGAGACCCAGTACTTC.

The chain links TRBV18 to TRBJ1-1; D remains unclear. Trimming removed 3 bases from V and 0 bases from J, with 11 bases in between. The length of the CDR3 is 15 residues. Germline values: CDR1 KGHSH, CDR2 LQKENI. CDR3 in DNA: TGTGCCAGCTCACCCGGGATGGCGATGAACACTGAAGCTTTCTTT. It yields the protein CASSPGMAMNTEAFF.

This clonotype has at least ten counts. V and J are TRBV6-2 or TRBV6-3 and TRBJ1-1; D unresolved. Germline V gives CDR1 MNHEY, CDR2 SVGEGT. CDR3 length equals 16 residues. Trimming left V 0 bases short and J 1 base short, with 12 bases between. CDR3 bases: TGTGCCAGCAGTTACTCGATAGGCATTCAGAACACTGAAGCTTTCTTT. Translation gives CASSYSIGIQNTEAFF.

In this sample, this clonotype turned up many times. The chain couples TRBV6-1 to TRBJ2-7, with 7 bases matching TRBD1. The V gene end was trimmed by 6 bases and the J gene end by 0 bases; junction bases not matched to a gene: 5. The CDR3 loop spans 14 amino acids. Germline V gives CDR1 MNHNS, CDR2 SASEGT. The CDR3 loop is CASRLQGHSYEQYF. For the CDR3, the DNA is TGTGCCAGCAGACTACAGGGGCACTCCTACGAGCAGTACTTC.

In this sample, this clonotype turned up many times. The junction departs from germline at one end; a sequencing error may be responsible. The rearrangement uses TRBV28 and TRBJ1-1; TRBD1 aligns across 9 bases. This CDR3 is 15 amino acids long. Germline V gene data show CDR1 as MDHEN and CDR2 as SYDVKM. CDR3 region: CASSPQGAVGTEAFF. In DNA, the CDR3 is TGTGCCAGCAGTCCACAGGGGGCTGTCGGGACTGAAGCTTTCTTC.

This clonotype was detected ten times or more. The V and J genes are TRBV6-1 and TRBJ1-1; D ambiguous. CDR3 length equals 12 residues. Germline CDR1 MNHNS, CDR2 SASEGT. Between the trimmed V and J ends, which lost 0 bases and 8 bases, there was a span of 7 bases. The CDR3: CASSEAELEAFF. The CDR3, as DNA: TGTGCCAGCAGTGAAGCGGAACTCGAAGCTTTCTTT.

The table lists this clonotype with many counts. The chain recombines TRBV28 with TRBJ2-7; D uncertain. Germline lookup yields CDR1 MDHEN and CDR2 SYDVKM. V gave up 5 bases and J gave up 4 bases, with 9 bases separating them. The CDR3 has 12 amino acids. The CDR3 region is CASSRVIYEQYF. CDR3 coding DNA: TGTGCCAGCAGTCGCGTTATATACGAGCAGTACTTC.

At least ten counts were recorded for this clonotype. The chain links TRBV29-1 to TRBJ1-1; D is undetermined. V was trimmed by 8 bases and J by 0 bases, leaving 16 bases between them. The germline V gene has CDR1 SQVTM and CDR2 ANQGSEA. The CDR3 runs 14 residues. The CDR3 region has the DNA TGCAGCCTTATAAGGGCTTCTATGAACACTGAAGCTTTCTTT. The encoded protein is CSLIRASMNTEAFF.

This clonotype was recorded many times. The rearrangement links TRBV5-1 to TRBJ1-3; perhaps TRBD1 as D (5 bases). Trimming cost V 0 bases and J 4 bases, with 11 bases left between them. The CDR3 has 15 residues. CDR1 and CDR2 from the germline V gene are SGHRS and YFSETQ. Here the CDR3 DNA reads TGCGCCAGCAGCTTGGACGGGACTGACGGAAACACCATATATTTT. Protein sequence: CASSLDGTDGNTIYF.

This sequence joins TRBV11-2 and TRBJ2-4, with 14 bases lining up with TRBD2. CDR3 length equals 19 residues. The germline V gene encodes CDR1 SGHAT and CDR2 FQNNGV. V lost 5 bases and J lost 0; bases outside the gene matches: 9. The CDR3 DNA reads TGTGCCAGCAGCGCCTCCGGGACTAGCGGGGGACTAGCCAAAAACATTCAGTACTTC. Its protein is CASSASGTSGGLAKNIQYF.

The sample holds many counts of this clonotype. The gene calls are TRBV12-3 or TRBV12-4 and TRBJ2-7, with TRBD2 as a possible D gene (5 bases). The V end lost 4 bases, the J end lost 2 bases, and 12 bases lay between the germline ends. This CDR3 is 14 amino acids long. CDR3 nucleotide sequence: TGTGCCAGCAGTTCTGATCGGGAAACCTACGAGCAGTACTTC. Its protein is CASSSDRETYEQYF.

This clonotype was found many times. The chain recombines TRBV5-1 with TRBJ1-1; D gene uncertain. Germline V CDR1 and CDR2: SGHRS, YFSETQ. Deletions cut 0 bases from V and 3 bases from J, with 27 bases between. This CDR3 is 20 amino acids long. DNA for the CDR3: TGCGCCAGCAGCTTGGGGTCCGGGCGACACAGCCTCCCGGCTGACACTGAAGCTTTCTTT. As protein: CASSLGSGRHSLPADTEAFF.

The V gene is TRBV28, the J gene TRBJ1-1; 8 bases fit TRBD1. Trimming took 8 bases from V and 5 from J; bases not matched to a gene: 10. In germline, CDR1 is MDHEN, CDR2 SYDVKM. The CDR3 extends over 14 amino acids. The CDR3 DNA is TGTGCCAGCGGGGTGCGGACAGGGAGAACTGAAGCTTTCTTT. Residues: CASGVRTGRTEAFF. The whole variable domain, remainder taken from reference TRBV28 and TRBJ1-1, is DVKVTQSSRYLVKRTGEKVFLECVQDMDHENMFWYRQDPGLGLRLIYFSYDVKMKEKGDIPEGYSVSREKKERFSLILESASTNQTSMYLCASGVRTGRTEAFFGQGTRLTVV.

This clonotype was counted many times. The chain recombines TRBV27 with TRBJ2-5, with 7 bases fitting TRBD2. J was trimmed by 1 base and V by 6 bases; bases with no gene match: 5. This CDR3 has 14 amino acids. Germline values: CDR1 MNHEY, CDR2 SMNVEV (reference sequence). Here the CDR3 reads CASSMSSGQETQYF. CDR3 in DNA: TGTGCCAGCAGCATGTCTAGCGGCCAAGAGACCCAGTACTTC.

This clonotype was observed many times. The chain employs TRBV20-1 and TRBJ2-5; D is perhaps TRBD2 (6 bases). This CDR3 has 14 amino acids. From germline, CDR1 is DFQATT and CDR2 SNEGSKA (reference sequence). Trimming took off 5 bases at V and 5 bases at J, with 18 bases between the two ends. CDR3 amino acids: CSAGGTTQWETQYF. Here the CDR3 DNA reads TGCAGTGCTGGCGGGACGACCCAGTGGGAGACCCAGTACTTC.

The chain recombines TRBV6-2 or TRBV6-3 with TRBJ2-5, with 11 bases lining up with TRBD1. J lost 5 bases, V lost 6 bases, and 14 bases had no gene match. The germline CDR1 and CDR2 sequences are MNHEY and SVGEGT. The CDR3 is made up of 17 amino acids. The CDR3 loop reads CASRPDPGTGGRETQYF. CDR3 nucleotide sequence: TGTGCCAGCAGACCAGACCCCGGGACAGGGGGAAGGGAGACCCAGTACTTC.

This clonotype was seen at least ten times. This chain connects TRBV28 to TRBJ2-5; D perhaps matches TRBD2 (5 bases). V was pared by 3 bases and J by 2 bases, with 13 bases between. CDR1 is MDHEN and CDR2 is SYDVKM in the germline V gene. The CDR3 contains 15 residues. The CDR3, as DNA: TGTGCCAGCAGTTTCGTCCAACTAGGTCAAGAGACCCAGTACTTC. This encodes CASSFVQLGQETQYF. Together with reference TRBV28 and TRBJ2-5, the CDR3 gives the full variable domain: DVKVTQSSRYLVKRTGEKVFLECVQDMDHENMFWYRQDPGLGLRLIYFSYDVKMKEKGDIPEGYSVSREKKERFSLILESASTNQTSMYLCASSFVQLGQETQYFGPGTRLLVL.

This clonotype occurred many times. The chain combines TRBV30 with TRBJ2-7, with unresolved D. The germline CDR1 and CDR2 sequences are GTSNPN and SVGIG (reference sequence). Trimming pared 4 bases from V and 0 bases from J, leaving 16 bases between. The CDR3 sequence is 15 residues long. The CDR3 coding sequence is TGTGCCTGGATCTCGTCGGGTCTTAGCTCCTACGAGCAGTACTTC. This gives the protein CAWISSGLSSYEQYF.

This clonotype was detected only once. The V call is TRBV20-1, the J call TRBJ1-2; D is uncertain. The CDR3 totals 16 residues. The germline CDR1 and CDR2 sequences are DFQATT and SNEGSKA (reference sequence). V was shortened by 1 base and J by 2 bases, with 17 bases between the two germline ends. CDR3 loop: CSARGGRSTTNYGYTF. The CDR3 DNA reads as TGCAGTGCTAGAGGAGGCCGAAGTACAACGAACTATGGCTACACCTTC.

This clonotype was observed at least ten times. A read error may produce the germline difference seen at one junction end. CDR3 sequence reads: CSAHRSALPGDNEQFF. CDR3 coding DNA: TGCAGTGCCCACCGATCGGCACTACCGGGGGACAACGAGCAGTTCTTC. This rearrangement joins TRBV20-1 to TRBJ2-1; the D call may be TRBD1 or TRBD2 (6 bases each). This CDR3 contains 16 residues. Germline V gene sequence: CDR1 DFQATT, CDR2 SNEGSKA (reference sequence).

The chain joins TRBV28 to TRBJ2-7; no firm D call. The CDR3 loop spans 11 amino acids. Per germline, CDR1 MDHEN and CDR2 SYDVKM. Trimming left V 6 bases short and J 4 bases short, with 7 bases between. The DNA of the CDR3 is TGTGCCAGCAGAGTCCAGTACGAGCAGTACTTC. This codes for CASRVQYEQYF.

There are many counts of this clonotype. The chain links TRBV15 to TRBJ2-2, with no clear D. This CDR3 is 14 amino acids long. Trimming left V 5 bases short and J 6 bases short, with 13 bases between. Germline V CDR1 and CDR2: LNHNV, YYDKDF (reference sequence). DNA for the CDR3: TGTGCCACCAGCGGCGGACCTTCACCCGGGGAGCTGTTTTTT. Its protein product is CATSGGPSPGELFF.

This clonotype was seen repeatedly, ten times or more. The J gene is TRBJ2-7, the V gene TRBV6-2 or TRBV6-3; TRBD2 might be the D (5 bases). Trimming removed 4 bases from V and 7 bases from J, with 14 bases in between. Per germline, CDR1 MNHEY and CDR2 SVGEGT. This CDR3 region has 13 residues. Here the CDR3 reads CASSSVGRGEQYF. The DNA of the CDR3 is TGTGCCAGCAGTTCGGTGGGTCGGGGTGAGCAGTACTTC.

This chain links TRBV28 with TRBJ2-5, with D tentatively TRBD1 (6 bases). Trimming took off 2 bases at V and 5 bases at J, with 12 bases between the two ends. CDR1 MDHEN and CDR2 SYDVKM come from the germline V gene. The CDR3 extends over 14 amino acids. CDR3 region: CASSLQGQGETQYF. DNA for the CDR3: TGTGCCAGCAGTTTACAGGGACAAGGGGAGACCCAGTACTTC. Looking up the rest from reference TRBV28 and TRBJ2-5 gives the full variable domain: DVKVTQSSRYLVKRTGEKVFLECVQDMDHENMFWYRQDPGLGLRLIYFSYDVKMKEKGDIPEGYSVSREKKERFSLILESASTNQTSMYLCASSLQGQGETQYFGPGTRLLVL.